Listed below are T cell receptor beta chains from one sample, sequenced in a study of blood T cell repertoires in COVID-19. Repertoires were generated with immunoSEQ multiplex PCR, while TCRdb's copy carries only in-frame clones and drops some. The data show 150,000 or so clones, with less than 90% seen just once and around 14% held by the top ten. Sequenced sample: peripheral blood. These receptors came from a man between 18 and 35 years old with active or convalescent COVID-19. CDR3s include the opening cysteine and the closing phenylalanine or tryptophan. The order of the fields is clone size, D gene, V gene, CDR3 length, J gene, CDR3 protein, CDR3 DNA. A D gene is named only where the DNA matches it firmly. A row's size may be missing; if present it is once, few, many or a size class.

clone size: once
D gene: .
V gene: TRBV28
CDR3 length: 15
J gene: TRBJ2-5
CDR3 protein: CASSLDGGAQETQYF
CDR3 DNA: TGTGCCAGCAGTTTAGACGGAGGGGCCCAAGAGACCCAGTACTTC

clone size: few
D gene: .
V gene: TRBV7-9
CDR3 length: 14
J gene: TRBJ1-1
CDR3 protein: CASSLQGTNTEAFF
CDR3 DNA: TGTGCCAGCAGCTTACAGGGGACGAACACTGAAGCTTTCTTT

clone size: .
D gene: TRBD2
V gene: TRBV5-4
CDR3 length: 17
J gene: TRBJ2-3
CDR3 protein: CASSPGTSGRQWDTQYF
CDR3 DNA: TGTGCCAGCAGCCCTGGGACTAGCGGTAGGCAATGGGATACGCAGTATTTT

clone size: .
D gene: .
V gene: TRBV10-2
CDR3 length: 15
J gene: TRBJ1-6
CDR3 protein: CASSATGGDNSPLHF
CDR3 DNA: TGCGCCAGCAGTGCCACCGGGGGGGACAATTCACCCCTCCACTTT

clone size: .
D gene: .
V gene: TRBV6-5
CDR3 length: 13
J gene: TRBJ2-1
CDR3 protein: CASSSTGGRGQFF
CDR3 DNA: TGTGCCAGCAGTTCAACCGGGGGGCGGGGGCAGTTCTTC

clone size: .
D gene: .
V gene: TRBV19
CDR3 length: 18
J gene: TRBJ1-5
CDR3 protein: CASSIIAVRGRSNQPQHF
CDR3 DNA: TGTGCCAGTAGTATCATCGCGGTCAGGGGACGGAGCAATCAGCCCCAGCATTTT

clone size: once
D gene: TRBD2
V gene: TRBV28
CDR3 length: 16
J gene: TRBJ2-1
CDR3 protein: CASSPTGTRSYNEQFF
CDR3 DNA: TGTGCCAGCAGTCCCACTGGGACTAGATCCTACAATGAGCAGTTCTTC

clone size: once
D gene: .
V gene: TRBV3-1/TRBV3-2
CDR3 length: 14
J gene: TRBJ2-3
CDR3 protein: CASSQDTSTDTQYF
CDR3 DNA: TGTGCCAGCAGCCAAGACACTAGCACAGATACGCAGTATTTT

clone size: few
D gene: .
V gene: TRBV3-1/TRBV3-2
CDR3 length: 13
J gene: TRBJ2-7
CDR3 protein: CASGTGLSYEQYF
CDR3 DNA: TGTGCCAGCGGAACTGGACTGTCCTACGAGCAGTACTTC

clone size: .
D gene: .
V gene: TRBV6-2/TRBV6-3
CDR3 length: 12
J gene: TRBJ1-5
CDR3 protein: CASSYSEGPQHF
CDR3 DNA: TGTGCCAGCAGTTACTCGGAGGGGCCCCAGCATTTT

clone size: .
D gene: .
V gene: TRBV4-2
CDR3 length: 14
J gene: TRBJ1-1
CDR3 protein: CASSQRDRATEAFF
CDR3 DNA: TGTGCCAGCAGCCAGCGGGATAGGGCCACTGAAGCTTTCTTT

clone size: .
D gene: TRBD1
V gene: TRBV6-6
CDR3 length: 14
J gene: TRBJ2-3
CDR3 protein: CASRIGQGADTQYF
CDR3 DNA: TGTGCCAGCAGGATCGGACAGGGTGCGGATACGCAGTATTTT

clone size: .
D gene: TRBD1
V gene: TRBV6-5
CDR3 length: 14
J gene: TRBJ1-2
CDR3 protein: CASSRPTGAYGYTF
CDR3 DNA: TGTGCCAGCAGCCGCCCGACAGGGGCCTATGGCTACACCTTC

clone size: .
D gene: TRBD2
V gene: TRBV28
CDR3 length: 15
J gene: TRBJ2-7
CDR3 protein: CASSSPASGYYEQYF
CDR3 DNA: TGTGCCAGCAGCTCGCCGGCTAGCGGGTACTACGAGCAGTACTTC

clone size: .
D gene: .
V gene: TRBV7-9
CDR3 length: 15
J gene: TRBJ2-7
CDR3 protein: CASSLGSTSTYEQYF
CDR3 DNA: TGTGCCAGCAGCTTAGGGAGTACTAGCACCTACGAGCAGTACTTC

clone size: .
D gene: .
V gene: TRBV24-1
CDR3 length: 12
J gene: TRBJ1-2
CDR3 protein: CATSDLLVGYTF
CDR3 DNA: TGTGCCACCAGTGATTTGCTAGTGGGCTACACCTTC

clone size: .
D gene: TRBD1
V gene: TRBV10-2
CDR3 length: 15
J gene: TRBJ1-2
CDR3 protein: CASSEWDRALEGYTF
CDR3 DNA: TGCGCCAGCAGTGAGTGGGACAGGGCTCTTGAGGGCTACACCTTC

clone size: .
D gene: TRBD1
V gene: TRBV13
CDR3 length: 13
J gene: TRBJ1-2
CDR3 protein: CASSSDRDYGYTF
CDR3 DNA: TGTGCCAGCAGCTCAGACAGGGATTATGGCTACACCTTC

clone size: .
D gene: .
V gene: TRBV19
CDR3 length: 14
J gene: TRBJ1-2
CDR3 protein: CASSRPGKAYGYTF
CDR3 DNA: TGTGCCAGTAGTCGGCCAGGCAAAGCCTATGGCTACACCTTC

clone size: .
D gene: TRBD2
V gene: TRBV3-1/TRBV3-2
CDR3 length: 16
J gene: TRBJ2-7
CDR3 protein: CASSRTSGRATYEQYF
CDR3 DNA: TGTGCCAGCAGCCGAACTAGCGGGAGGGCTACCTACGAGCAGTACTTC

clone size: .
D gene: .
V gene: TRBV6-6
CDR3 length: 11
J gene: TRBJ1-1
CDR3 protein: CASSYRAEAFF
CDR3 DNA: TGTGCCAGCAGTTACCGGGCTGAAGCTTTCTTT

clone size: .
D gene: TRBD1
V gene: TRBV28
CDR3 length: 16
J gene: TRBJ1-1
CDR3 protein: CASSFTRGRGNTEAFF
CDR3 DNA: TGTGCCAGCAGTTTTACGAGGGGGCGAGGGAACACTGAAGCTTTCTTT

clone size: .
D gene: TRBD2
V gene: TRBV10-2
CDR3 length: 14
J gene: TRBJ2-3
CDR3 protein: CASSDPTSLDTQYF
CDR3 DNA: TGCGCCAGCAGTGACCCGACTAGCTTAGATACGCAGTATTTT

clone size: .
D gene: TRBD1
V gene: TRBV11-3
CDR3 length: 20
J gene: TRBJ2-2
CDR3 protein: CASSLRGPRLGTGNTGELFF
CDR3 DNA: TGTGCCAGCAGCTTAAGGGGCCCCCGGTTGGGGACAGGGAACACCGGGGAGCTGTTTTTT

clone size: once
D gene: .
V gene: TRBV24-1
CDR3 length: 13
J gene: TRBJ2-2
CDR3 protein: CATSVRGSGELFF
CDR3 DNA: TGTGCCACCAGTGTCAGGGGAAGCGGGGAGCTGTTTTTT

clone size: .
D gene: TRBD1
V gene: TRBV5-6
CDR3 length: 16
J gene: TRBJ1-2
CDR3 protein: CASSIYRTGGDYGYTF
CDR3 DNA: TGTGCCAGCAGCATATACAGGACAGGGGGCGACTATGGCTACACCTTC

clone size: .
D gene: .
V gene: TRBV19
CDR3 length: 14
J gene: TRBJ2-3
CDR3 protein: CASRFGPNTDTQYF
CDR3 DNA: TGTGCCAGTAGGTTCGGTCCGAACACAGATACGCAGTATTTT

clone size: .
D gene: TRBD1
V gene: TRBV15
CDR3 length: 15
J gene: TRBJ1-6
CDR3 protein: CATRTRQGFNSPLHF
CDR3 DNA: TGTGCCACCAGAACCCGACAGGGATTTAATTCACCCCTCCACTTT

clone size: .
D gene: TRBD1
V gene: TRBV5-1
CDR3 length: 15
J gene: TRBJ2-7
CDR3 protein: CASSERTGASYEQYF
CDR3 DNA: TGCGCCAGCAGCGAACGGACAGGGGCCTCCTACGAGCAGTACTTC

clone size: .
D gene: TRBD1
V gene: TRBV29-1
CDR3 length: 15
J gene: TRBJ2-6
CDR3 protein: CSVEDRGPGANVLTF
CDR3 DNA: TGCAGCGTTGAAGACAGGGGGCCAGGGGCCAACGTCCTGACTTTC

clone size: .
D gene: .
V gene: TRBV7-8
CDR3 length: 15
J gene: TRBJ1-1
CDR3 protein: CASSLRSGTPTEAFF
CDR3 DNA: TGTGCCAGCAGCTTACGGTCTGGGACACCCACTGAAGCTTTCTTT

clone size: .
D gene: .
V gene: TRBV7-9
CDR3 length: 18
J gene: TRBJ2-7
CDR3 protein: CASSLGPRIRTTNYEQYF
CDR3 DNA: TGTGCCAGCAGCTTGGGGCCAAGGATCAGGACAACCAACTACGAGCAGTACTTC

clone size: .
D gene: .
V gene: TRBV14
CDR3 length: 14
J gene: TRBJ1-1
CDR3 protein: CASKEIQGPGEAFF
CDR3 DNA: TGTGCCAGCAAAGAGATCCAGGGGCCAGGTGAAGCTTTCTTT